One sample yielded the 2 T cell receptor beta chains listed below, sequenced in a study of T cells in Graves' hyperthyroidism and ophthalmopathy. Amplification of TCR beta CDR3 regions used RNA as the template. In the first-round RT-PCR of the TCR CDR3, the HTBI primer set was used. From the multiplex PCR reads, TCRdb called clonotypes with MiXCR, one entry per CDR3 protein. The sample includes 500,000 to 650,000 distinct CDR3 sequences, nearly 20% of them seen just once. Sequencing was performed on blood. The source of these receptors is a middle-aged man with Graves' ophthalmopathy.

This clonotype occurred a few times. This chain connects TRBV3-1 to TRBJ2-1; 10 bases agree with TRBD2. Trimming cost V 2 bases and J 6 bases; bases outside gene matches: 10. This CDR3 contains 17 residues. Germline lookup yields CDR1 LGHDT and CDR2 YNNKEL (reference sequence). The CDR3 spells CASSQPPAGGRINEQFF. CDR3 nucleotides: TGTGCCAGCAGCCAACCCCCAGCGGGGGGGCGGATCAATGAGCAGTTCTTC.

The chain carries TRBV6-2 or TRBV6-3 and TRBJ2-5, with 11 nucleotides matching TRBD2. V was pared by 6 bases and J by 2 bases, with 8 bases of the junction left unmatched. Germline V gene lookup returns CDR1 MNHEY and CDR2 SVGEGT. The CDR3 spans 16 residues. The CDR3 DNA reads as TGTGCCAGCAGCTCCCTTAGACTAGCGGGGCAAGAGACCCAGTACTTC. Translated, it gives CASSSLRLAGQETQYF.